Listed here are 5 T cell receptor beta chains from one sample, sequenced in a study of blood T cell repertoires in COVID-19 (dated by TCRdb to 2020 to 2022). Receptors were amplified or captured by the immunoSEQ multiplex PCR assay. TCRdb provides this immuneACCESS table in a form limited to in-frame rearrangements. Some clones are lacking; in checked studies, under half of them reflect an unresolved V gene, and why the rest are absent is not known. The sample table holds approximately 140,000 clones, of which over 75% were seen once. The ten largest clonotypes hold about 9.9% of the sample. The sequencing sample was made of peripheral blood. The origin of the receptors is a man aged 35-49 years with active or convalescent COVID-19.

V usage is TRBV6-2 or TRBV6-3 and J usage is TRBJ2-7; tentatively, D is TRBD2 (5 bases). The CDR3 covers 17 residues. Germline V CDR1 and CDR2: MNHEY, SVGEGT. V was clipped by 2 bases and J by 5 bases, with 22 bases between them. The DNA of the CDR3 is TGTGCCAGCAGTTACGTCCACGGCGACCGGCCCGGGGACGAGCAGTACTTC. It specifies CASSYVHGDRPGDEQYF.

This chain connects TRBV24-1 to TRBJ2-3; weak D call: TRBD2 (7 bases). Germline V gene sequence: CDR1 KGHDR, CDR2 SFDVKD. Trimming left V 3 bases short and J 6 bases short, with 12 bases between. The CDR3 contains 14 residues. The chain's CDR3 is CATSDAGAGDTQYF. As DNA, the CDR3 is TGTGCCACCAGTGATGCGGGGGCCGGGGATACGCAGTATTTT.

The V gene is TRBV25-1, the J gene TRBJ2-2; D is uncertain. V lost 5 bases, J lost 5 bases, and 3 bases lay in between. In germline, CDR1 is MGHDK, CDR2 SYGVNS. The length of the CDR3 is 11 residues. This CDR3 reads CASSLTGELFF. The CDR3 coding sequence is TGTGCCAGCAGTCTAACCGGGGAGCTGTTTTTT.

A note on this clone: The junction departs from germline at one end; a sequencing error may be responsible. V gene TRBV7-8 combines with J gene TRBJ1-3; D is unresolved. Per germline, CDR1 SGHVS and CDR2 FQNEAQ. The CDR3 consists of 12 residues. The CDR3 spells CASSLTGNTIYF. The CDR3 DNA sequence: TGTGCCAGCAGCTTGACTGGGAACACCATATATTTT.

The chain combines TRBV6-2 or TRBV6-3 with TRBJ2-2; tentative D call: TRBD1 (6 bases). CDR1 and CDR2 (germline): MNHEY, SVGEGT. Trimming stripped 5 bases from V and 7 bases from J, with 14 bases between. The CDR3 runs to 14 residues. CDR3 sequence (DNA): TGTGCCAGCAGTCCAACAGGGAGTAACGGGGAGCTGTTTTTT. Protein sequence: CASSPTGSNGELFF.